This entry is about one TCR beta chain. The V end lost 1 base, the J end lost 3 bases, and 12 bases lay between the germline ends. The CDR3 extends over 15 amino acids. Looked up from germline, CDR1 is LGHNA and CDR2 is YSLEER. In the authors' workflow: Estimation of nucleated cell counts was performed using reference gene primer amplification. The table came from immunoSEQ multiplex PCR; TCRdb's copy has only in-frame clones and leaves some out. V and J calls and clone size are copied from that table; D and trimming were computed from the DNA. The top ten clones hold less than 3.5% of a sample with 150,000 to 200,000 clones, around 85% of them seen once. This sample was included in a study of blood T cell repertoires in COVID-19. Turning to the study itself: Acute and convalescent COVID-19 specimens originated in the United States, Italy and Spain. In each case, the material was cDNA or gDNA derived from T cells, B-cell-depleted T cells, or PBMCs.

The sequence was obtained from a human donor with acute or convalescent COVID-19. The donor label of this sample is uncertain. Sequenced: peripheral blood. J is TRBJ1-1 and V is TRBV4-3; D is unresolved. In nucleotides, the CDR3 is TGCGCCAGCAGCCAAGGGCAGGCCCAGGACACTGAAGCTTTCTTT. Translation: CASSQGQAQDTEAFF.